The 11 T cell receptor beta chains below come from one sample, sequenced in a study of T cell repertoires in cytomegalovirus infection. TCRdb passed the reads through MiXCR, listing each CDR3 protein once. The sample holds approximately 550,000 distinct CDR3 sequences; 16% are singletons and the top ten take 20% to 30%. The material sequenced was CD8+ T cells from PBMCs. These receptors originate from a human donor in good health (CMV status not recorded). Some clones in this sample may be carry-over from other donors' samples.

The sample holds a few counts of this clonotype. The rearrangement links TRBV5-1 to TRBJ2-3; 9 nucleotides line up with TRBD2. The V segment lost 3 bases and the J segment 0 bases; nucleotides outside the gene matches: 11. Germline V CDR1 and CDR2: SGHRS, YFSETQ. The CDR3 runs to 18 residues. The CDR3 region has the DNA TGCGCCAGCAGCTACCCCCCGGCTAGCGGGGTTAGCACAGATACGCAGTATTTT. Amino acids: CASSYPPASGVSTDTQYF.

This chain joins TRBV27 and TRBJ2-3, with TRBD2 as a possible D gene (5 bases). This CDR3 region has 16 residues. V was pared by 6 bases and J by 1 base, with 17 bases between. CDR1 MNHEY and CDR2 SMNVEV come from the germline V gene (reference sequence). The CDR3 sequence: CASSGVSRVGTDTQYF. For the CDR3, the DNA is TGTGCCAGCAGCGGGGTTTCAAGGGTGGGCACAGATACGCAGTATTTT.

This clonotype showed up many times. The CDR3 region has the DNA TGTGCCAGCAGCTTAACCCAGGGATTGTCCTACGAGCAGTACTTC. Amino acids: CASSLTQGLSYEQYF. The chain is built from TRBV7-9 and TRBJ2-7; D may be TRBD1 (5 bases). V lost 2 bases and J 1 base, leaving 12 bases between the germline ends. CDR3 length equals 15 residues. Germline-derived CDR1 and CDR2 are SEHNR and FQNEAQ (reference sequence).

The table lists this clonotype with many counts. CDR3 region: CASSLWTEETQYF. As DNA, the CDR3 is TGTGCCAGCAGCTTATGGACAGAAGAGACCCAGTACTTC. The chain has TRBV11-2 and TRBJ2-5; weak D call: TRBD1 (6 bases). The CDR3 runs 13 residues. The V end was cut by 2 bases, the J end by 3 bases, with 7 bases between. The germline V gene has CDR1 SGHAT and CDR2 FQNNGV.

The V gene is TRBV13, the J gene TRBJ1-1, with TRBD1 matching over 7 bases. Germline CDR1 PRHDT, CDR2 FYEKMQ (reference sequence). The ends lost 0 bases at V and 5 bases at J; junction bases unmatched: 6. The CDR3 totals 15 residues. CDR3 loop: CASSLGGTEGTEAFF. The CDR3 DNA follows: TGTGCCAGCAGCTTAGGAGGGACAGAGGGGACTGAAGCTTTCTTT.

The table lists this clonotype with many counts. The J gene is TRBJ2-4, the V gene TRBV28; D is perhaps TRBD2 (5 bases). The CDR3 has 14 residues. Germline V CDR1 and CDR2: MDHEN, SYDVKM. Trimming shortened V by 4 bases and J by 3 bases, and 10 bases separated the two germline ends. The CDR3 region is CASSYRGVKNIQYF. CDR3 sequence (DNA): TGTGCCAGCAGTTACCGGGGAGTCAAAAACATTCAGTACTTC.

This chain joins TRBV27 and TRBJ1-4; possibly TRBD1 for D (5 bases). The CDR3 has 13 amino acids. Germline V gives CDR1 MNHEY, CDR2 SMNVEV (reference sequence). V dropped 5 bases and J dropped 13 bases, with 17 bases sitting between them. The CDR3 sequence is CASSRAGGGRLFF. CDR3 coding DNA: TGTGCCAGCAGTCGGGCCGGCGGGGGTAGACTGTTTTTT.

This clonotype was counted only a few times. The chain uses TRBV23-1 and TRBJ2-7; TRBD1 is a possible D gene (5 bases). TRBV23-1 is designated an ORF whose function remains uncertain. CDR3 length: 16 amino acids. V lost 3 bases and J lost 3, with 18 bases in between. CDR3 coding DNA: TGCGCCAGCAGTCAGCCGACAGTTCCTTTATTCTACGAGCAGTACTTC. It yields the protein CASSQPTVPLFYEQYF.

This clonotype was detected a few times. V usage is TRBV18 and J usage is TRBJ2-3; 9 bases line up with TRBD2. The length of the CDR3 is 15 residues. Germline V gives CDR1 KGHSH, CDR2 LQKENI. V lost 6 bases, J lost 2 bases, and 6 bases stayed unmatched. The CDR3 nucleotides are TGTGCCAGCTCGCCGACTAGCGGAACCACAGATACGCAGTATTTT. Amino acid sequence: CASSPTSGTTDTQYF.

The table lists this clonotype with many counts. The V call is TRBV5-4, the J call TRBJ2-7; 11 nucleotides match TRBD2. CDR1 is SGHNT and CDR2 is YYREEE in the germline V gene (reference sequence). The CDR3 contains 16 residues. V dropped 4 bases and J dropped 3; count of bases not matched to a gene: 9. The CDR3 bases are TGTGCCAGCAGCCCACTAGCGGGGGCGTTATACTACGAGCAGTACTTC. This translates into CASSPLAGALYYEQYF.

This clonotype was counted many times. The chain joins TRBV6-5 to TRBJ2-6; 11 nucleotides match TRBD2. Trimming took 2 bases from V and 0 from J; bases not matched to a gene: 3. The CDR3 spans 18 residues. The germline V gene encodes CDR1 MNHEY and CDR2 SVGAGI. CDR3 nucleotides: TGTGCCAGCAGTTACAGTAGCGGGAGGGCCTCTGGGGCCAACGTCCTGACTTTC. This encodes CASSYSSGRASGANVLTF.